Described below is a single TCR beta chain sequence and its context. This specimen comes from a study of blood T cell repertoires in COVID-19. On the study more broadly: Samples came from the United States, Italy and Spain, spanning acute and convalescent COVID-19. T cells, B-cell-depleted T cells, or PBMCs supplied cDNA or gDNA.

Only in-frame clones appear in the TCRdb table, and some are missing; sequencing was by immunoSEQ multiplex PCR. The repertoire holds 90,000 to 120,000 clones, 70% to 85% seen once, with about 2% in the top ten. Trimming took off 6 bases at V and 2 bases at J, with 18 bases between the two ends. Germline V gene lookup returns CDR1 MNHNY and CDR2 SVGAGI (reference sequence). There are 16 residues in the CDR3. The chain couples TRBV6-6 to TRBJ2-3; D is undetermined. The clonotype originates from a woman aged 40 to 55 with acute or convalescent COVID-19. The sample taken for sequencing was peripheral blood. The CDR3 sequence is CASSRLGQYTTDTQYF. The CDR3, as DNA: TGTGCCAGCAGCCGCCTTGGCCAGTACACCACAGATACGCAGTATTTT.